This TCR beta chain is from a study of blood T cell repertoires in COVID-19. This CDR3 is 13 amino acids long. The germline V and J ends were trimmed by 0 bases and 9 bases, with 9 bases remaining between them. Germline V gene sequence: CDR1 LGHNA, CDR2 YSLEER. Participants came from roughly 23 US areas, aged about 18 to 95 years. The assay was immunoSEQ multiplex PCR, and TCRdb's table has in-frame clones only and misses some. In the table there are over 110,000 clones, approximately 88% of which are singletons. V usage is TRBV4-3 and J usage is TRBJ2-4; D is perhaps TRBD2 (5 bases). Material: PBMCs or T cells enriched from blood (not recorded which). The clonotype originates from a man in his forties or fifties with acute COVID-19. The CDR3 DNA sequence: TGCGCCAGCAGCCAAGATCTAGGAGGCATTCAGTACTTC. This codes for CASSQDLGGIQYF.